These 14 T cell receptor beta chains were all obtained from the same sample, sequenced in a study of radiotherapy plus CTLA-4 blockade in lung cancer. Assay: immunoSEQ multiplex PCR; the TCRdb copy retains only in-frame clones and omits some. The sample holds 90,000 to 100,000 clones, 82% seen once. The specimen comprised peripheral blood, sampled from a patient treated with radiotherapy plus ipilimumab. The receptors stem from a human donor with non-small cell lung cancer that progressed on radiotherapy plus ipilimumab.

This clone has just one count. The V call is TRBV28, the J call TRBJ2-5; TRBD2 might be the D (5 bases). V was shortened by 2 bases and J by 1 base, with 8 bases between the two germline ends. This CDR3 spans 14 amino acids. Germline CDR1 MDHEN, CDR2 SYDVKM. The DNA of the CDR3 is TGTGCCAGCAGTTTAGGCGGGTTCCAAGAGACCCAGTACTTC. Translating gives CASSLGGFQETQYF.

The chain couples TRBV30 to TRBJ1-4; D is undetermined. The CDR3 is 11 amino acids. CDR1 is GTSNPN and CDR2 is SVGIG in the germline V gene (reference sequence). V lost 2 bases and J lost 11, with 9 bases in between. The CDR3 coding sequence is TGTGCCTGGAGTCCGTTGACGAAACTGTTTTTT. It codes for CAWSPLTKLFF.

The V gene is TRBV5-1, the J gene TRBJ2-2, with 13 bases that match TRBD2. The germline CDR1 and CDR2 sequences are SGHRS and YFSETQ. V dropped 5 bases and J dropped 0; count of bases not matched to a gene: 4. The CDR3 spans 17 residues. The CDR3 sequence is CASRPGLAGTNTGELFF. CDR3 nucleotides: TGCGCCAGCAGGCCGGGACTAGCGGGGACGAACACCGGGGAGCTGTTTTTT.

A few counts support this clone. The CDR3: CASSSSRGGIWSEQYF. The CDR3 DNA follows: TGTGCCAGCAGTTCATCCCGAGGGGGCATCTGGAGCGAGCAGTACTTC. The chain has TRBV28 and TRBJ2-7; 7 nucleotides agree with TRBD1. The CDR3 has 16 amino acids. Germline V CDR1 and CDR2: MDHEN, SYDVKM. After removal of 4 bases from V and 6 bases from J, the junction contained 15 bases not matched to a gene.

The chain combines TRBV4-1 with TRBJ2-1; the match to TRBD1 covers 8 bases. The CDR3 has 15 amino acids. The junction had 5 bases not matched to a gene; V was cut back by 0 bases and J by 7 bases. Per the germline V gene, CDR1 is MGHRA and CDR2 is YSYEKL. The CDR3 is CASSQESRTGNEQFF. CDR3 in DNA: TGCGCCAGCAGCCAAGAGTCCAGGACAGGGAATGAGCAGTTCTTC.

This clone was detected only a few times. The V gene is TRBV11-2, the J gene TRBJ2-1; perhaps TRBD2 as D (6 bases). The V gene's germline CDR1 is SGHAT and CDR2 FQNNGV. Trimming stripped 0 bases from V and 12 bases from J, with 18 bases between. The CDR3 has 15 amino acids. The CDR3 region has the DNA TGTGCCAGCAGCTTAGATCTCGGAGGGAGGTTGGGGCAGTTCTTC. Amino acid sequence: CASSLDLGGRLGQFF.

The J gene is TRBJ2-3, the V gene TRBV7-3; TRBD2 aligns across 7 bases. The CDR3 spans 14 residues. Trimming at V came to 5 bases and at J to 4 bases, leaving 6 bases not matched to a gene. CDR1 and CDR2 from the germline V gene are SGHTA and FQGTGA. DNA of the CDR3: TGTGCCAGCAGCCCCCGGGACTACTCAGATACGCAGTATTTT. Its protein is CASSPRDYSDTQYF.

J is TRBJ2-5 and V is TRBV10-2; tentatively, D is TRBD1 or TRBD2 (6 bases each). This CDR3 contains 13 residues. Trimming took 11 bases from V and 4 from J, leaving 17 bases between them. Germline-derived CDR1 and CDR2 are WSHSY and SAAADI. CDR3 in amino acids: CAAARGGGETQYF. DNA of the CDR3: TGCGCCGCCGCCCGAGGGGGAGGAGAGACCCAGTACTTC.

This clone was counted once. This chain uses TRBV28 with TRBJ1-2, with no clear D. The CDR3 runs 14 residues. V shed 5 bases and J shed 4 bases, with 14 bases lying between them. The germline CDR1 and CDR2 sequences are MDHEN and SYDVKM. The CDR3: CASSTLKAGYGYTF. The CDR3 DNA reads as TGTGCCAGCAGTACCCTTAAGGCAGGCTATGGCTACACCTTC.

This clone has more than one count but fewer than ten. The chain links TRBV4-1 to TRBJ2-3, with 7 bases lining up with TRBD2. V gave up 0 bases and J gave up 4 bases; unmatched junction bases: 4. This CDR3 contains 15 residues. Germline CDR1 and CDR2: MGHRA and YSYEKL. In DNA, the CDR3 is TGCGCCAGCAGCCAAGATCCTGCGGGAGCAGATACGCAGTATTTT. Its protein is CASSQDPAGADTQYF.

The CDR3 loop reads CASSLVLMGTRRDTQYF. In DNA form, the CDR3 reads TGTGCCAGCAGCTTAGTCCTTATGGGGACTAGAAGAGATACGCAGTATTTT. This rearrangement joins TRBV7-2 to TRBJ2-3; 8 positions match TRBD2. J was trimmed by 5 bases and V by 1 base; bases with no gene match: 11. The CDR3 runs to 17 residues. The germline V gene has CDR1 SGHTA and CDR2 FQGNSA.

The V call is TRBV5-1, the J call TRBJ2-1, with 7 bases lining up with TRBD1. The CDR3 totals 15 residues. CDR1 SGHRS and CDR2 YFSETQ come from the germline V gene. V lost 4 bases, J lost 6 bases, and 10 bases stayed unmatched. In nucleotides, the CDR3 is TGCGCCAGCAGCCTGGAAGCCCAGGGGGTCAATGAGCAGTTCTTC. Protein product: CASSLEAQGVNEQFF.

J is TRBJ1-1 and V is TRBV4-2; D perhaps matches TRBD1 (6 bases). Per germline, CDR1 LGHNA and CDR2 YNFKEQ. The CDR3 is 17 amino acids. V lost 0 bases, J lost 6 bases, and 20 bases lay in between. This chain's CDR3 is CASSQDSRGQFLPEAFF. In nucleotides, the CDR3 is TGTGCCAGCAGCCAAGATTCGCGCGGACAGTTCCTGCCTGAAGCTTTCTTT.

This clone was seen once. The chain has TRBV6-9 and TRBJ2-3; perhaps TRBD1 as D (5 bases). V dropped 7 bases and J dropped 2 bases, with 22 bases sitting between them. Germline V gene sequence: CDR1 MNHGY, CDR2 SVAAGI. There are 17 residues in the CDR3. The CDR3 region has the DNA TGTGCCAGCATCCACTCTCAGGACATACCCTTCACAGATACGCAGTATTTT. Its protein is CASIHSQDIPFTDTQYF.